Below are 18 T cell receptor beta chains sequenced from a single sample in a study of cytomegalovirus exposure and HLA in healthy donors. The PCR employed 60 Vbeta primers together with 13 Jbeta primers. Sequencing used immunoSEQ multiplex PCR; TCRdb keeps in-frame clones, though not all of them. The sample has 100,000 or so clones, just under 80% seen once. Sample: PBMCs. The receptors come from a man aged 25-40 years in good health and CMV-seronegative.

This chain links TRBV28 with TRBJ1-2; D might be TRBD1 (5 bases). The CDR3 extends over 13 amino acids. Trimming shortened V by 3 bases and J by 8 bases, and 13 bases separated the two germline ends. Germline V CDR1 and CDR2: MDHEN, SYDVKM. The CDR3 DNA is TGTGCCAGCAGTTTCACCGGGGCGGGAGGCTACACCTTC. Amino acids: CASSFTGAGGYTF.

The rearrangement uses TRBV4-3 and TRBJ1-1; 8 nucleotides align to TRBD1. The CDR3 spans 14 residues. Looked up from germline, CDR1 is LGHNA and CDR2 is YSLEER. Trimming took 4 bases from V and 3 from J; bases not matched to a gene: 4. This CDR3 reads CASSPDRADTEAFF. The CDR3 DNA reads TGCGCCAGCAGCCCGGACAGGGCGGACACTGAAGCTTTCTTT.

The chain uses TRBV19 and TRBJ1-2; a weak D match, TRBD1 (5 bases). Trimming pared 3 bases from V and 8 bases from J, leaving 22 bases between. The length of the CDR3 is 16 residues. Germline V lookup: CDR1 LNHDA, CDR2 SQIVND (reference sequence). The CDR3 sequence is CASSISGVRDLAGYTF. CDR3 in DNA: TGTGCCAGTAGTATTTCCGGCGTCAGGGACTTGGCAGGCTACACCTTC.

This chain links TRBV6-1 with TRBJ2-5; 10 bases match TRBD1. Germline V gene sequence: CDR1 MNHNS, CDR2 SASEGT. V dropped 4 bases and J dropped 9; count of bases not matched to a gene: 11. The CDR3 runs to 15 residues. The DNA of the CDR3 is TGTGCCAGCAGTGCGGAAGGACAGGGGGTTGAGGCCCAGTACTTC. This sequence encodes CASSAEGQGVEAQYF.

DNA of the CDR3: TGTGCCAGCAGGCTCAGCCGGGACAGGGGCTCACCCCTCCACTTT. Its translation is CASRLSRDRGSPLHF. The V gene is TRBV6-5, the J gene TRBJ1-6, with 10 bases aligning to TRBD1. This CDR3 is 15 amino acids long. CDR1 and CDR2 (germline): MNHEY, SVGAGI. V was pared by 6 bases and J by 10 bases, with 9 bases of the junction left unmatched.

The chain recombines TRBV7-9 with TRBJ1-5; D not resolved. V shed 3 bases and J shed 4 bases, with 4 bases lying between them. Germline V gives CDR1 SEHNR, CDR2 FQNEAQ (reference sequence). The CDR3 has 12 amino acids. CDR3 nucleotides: TGTGCCAGCAGCTTCATTAATCAGCCCCAGCATTTT. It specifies CASSFINQPQHF.

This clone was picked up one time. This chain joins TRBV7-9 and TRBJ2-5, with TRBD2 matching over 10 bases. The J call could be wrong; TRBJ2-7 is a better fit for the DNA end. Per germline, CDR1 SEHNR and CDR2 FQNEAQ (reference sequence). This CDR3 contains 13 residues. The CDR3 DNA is TGTGCCAGCAGGTCTAGCGGGGGTTACGAGCAGTACTTC. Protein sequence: CASRSSGGYEQYF.

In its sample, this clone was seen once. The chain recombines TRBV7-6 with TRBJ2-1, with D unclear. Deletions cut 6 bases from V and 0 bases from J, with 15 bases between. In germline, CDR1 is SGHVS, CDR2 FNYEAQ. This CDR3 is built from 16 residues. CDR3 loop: CASRPIRSSSYNEQFF. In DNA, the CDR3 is TGTGCCAGCAGGCCCATCAGGTCAAGCTCCTACAATGAGCAGTTCTTC.

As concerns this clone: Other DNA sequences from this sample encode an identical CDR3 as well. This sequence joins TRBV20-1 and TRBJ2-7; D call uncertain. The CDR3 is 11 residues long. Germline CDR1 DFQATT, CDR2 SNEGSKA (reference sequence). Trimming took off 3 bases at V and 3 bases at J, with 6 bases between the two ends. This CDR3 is CSARGDYEQYF. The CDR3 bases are TGCAGTGCTAGGGGCGACTACGAGCAGTACTTC.

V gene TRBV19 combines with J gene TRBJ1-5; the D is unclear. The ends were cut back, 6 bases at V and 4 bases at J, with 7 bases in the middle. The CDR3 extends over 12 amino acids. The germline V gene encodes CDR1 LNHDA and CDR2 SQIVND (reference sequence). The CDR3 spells CASSPSNQPQHF. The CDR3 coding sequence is TGTGCCAGTAGCCCCAGTAATCAGCCCCAGCATTTT.

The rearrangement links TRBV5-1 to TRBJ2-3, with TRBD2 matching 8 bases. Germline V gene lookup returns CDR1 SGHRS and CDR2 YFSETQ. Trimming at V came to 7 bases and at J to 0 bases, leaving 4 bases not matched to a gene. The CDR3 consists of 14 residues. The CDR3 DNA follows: TGCGCCAGCCAGACTAGCGTTAGCACAGATACGCAGTATTTT. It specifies CASQTSVSTDTQYF.

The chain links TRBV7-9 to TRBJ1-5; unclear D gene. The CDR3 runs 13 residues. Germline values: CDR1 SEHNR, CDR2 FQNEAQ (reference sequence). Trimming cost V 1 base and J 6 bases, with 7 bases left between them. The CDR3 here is CASSLVSGQPQHF. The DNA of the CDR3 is TGTGCCAGCAGCTTAGTTTCGGGTCAGCCCCAGCATTTT.

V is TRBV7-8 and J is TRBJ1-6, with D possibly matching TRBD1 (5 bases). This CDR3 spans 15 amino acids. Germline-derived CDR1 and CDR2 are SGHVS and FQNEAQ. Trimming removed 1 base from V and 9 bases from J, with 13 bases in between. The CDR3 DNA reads TGTGCCAGCAGCTTAGAGCGGTTGGGGGGTTCACCCCTCCACTTT. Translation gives CASSLERLGGSPLHF.

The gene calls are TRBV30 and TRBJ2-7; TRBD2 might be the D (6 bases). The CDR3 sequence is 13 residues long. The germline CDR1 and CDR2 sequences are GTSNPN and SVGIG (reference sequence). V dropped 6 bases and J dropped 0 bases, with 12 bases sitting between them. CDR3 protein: CACHEGLSYEQYF. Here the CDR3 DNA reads TGTGCCTGCCACGAGGGACTCTCCTACGAGCAGTACTTC. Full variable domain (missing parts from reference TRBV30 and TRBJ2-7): SQTIHQWPATLVQPVGSPLSLECTVEGTSNPNLYWYRQAAGRGLQLLFYSVGIGQISSEVPQNLSASRPQDRQFILSSKKLLLSDSGFYLCACHEGLSYEQYFGPGTRLTVT.

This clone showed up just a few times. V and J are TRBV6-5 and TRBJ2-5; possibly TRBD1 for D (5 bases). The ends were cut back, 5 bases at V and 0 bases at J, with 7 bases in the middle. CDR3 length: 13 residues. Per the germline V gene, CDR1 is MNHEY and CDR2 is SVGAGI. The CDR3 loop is CASSEQDQETQYF. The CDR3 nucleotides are TGTGCCAGCAGTGAACAGGACCAAGAGACCCAGTACTTC.

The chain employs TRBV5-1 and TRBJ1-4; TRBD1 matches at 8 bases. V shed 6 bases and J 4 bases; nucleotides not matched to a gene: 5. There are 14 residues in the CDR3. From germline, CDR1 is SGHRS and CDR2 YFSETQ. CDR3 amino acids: CASTWTGNNEKLFF. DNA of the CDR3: TGCGCCAGCACCTGGACAGGGAATAATGAAAAACTGTTTTTT.

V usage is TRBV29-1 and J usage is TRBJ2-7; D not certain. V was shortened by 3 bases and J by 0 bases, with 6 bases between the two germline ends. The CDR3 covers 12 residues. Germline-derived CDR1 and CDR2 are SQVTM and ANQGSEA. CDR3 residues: CSVDRCSYEQYF. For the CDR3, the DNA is TGCAGCGTTGACAGGTGCTCCTACGAGCAGTACTTC.

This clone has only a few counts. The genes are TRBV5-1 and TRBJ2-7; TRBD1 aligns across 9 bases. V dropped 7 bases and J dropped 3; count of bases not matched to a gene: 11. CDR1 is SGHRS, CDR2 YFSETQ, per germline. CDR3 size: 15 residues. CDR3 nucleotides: TGCGCCAGCGACACCGGGACAGGGCCGAGCTACGAGCAGTACTTC. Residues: CASDTGTGPSYEQYF.